These 2 T cell receptor beta chains were all obtained from the same sample, sequenced in a study of T cells in Graves' hyperthyroidism and ophthalmopathy. From RNA transcripts, TCR beta CDR3 regions were amplified. RT-PCR in the first round (using the HTBI primer set) targeted the TCR CDR3. TCRdb reanalysed the multiplex PCR reads using MiXCR and keeps one entry per CDR3 protein. The table lists approximately 620,000 distinct CDR3 sequences, 16% of them singletons. Sequencing used blood. The receptor source for this set is a woman in her thirties or forties with Graves' ophthalmopathy.

The chain carries TRBV3-1 and TRBJ2-1; 8 nucleotides line up with TRBD2. The V segment lost 1 base and the J segment 2 bases; nucleotides outside the gene matches: 4. The CDR3 has 16 amino acids. CDR1 LGHDT and CDR2 YNNKEL come from the germline V gene (reference sequence). CDR3 nucleotides: TGTGCCAGCAGCCAAGTCCCGCGGGGGGCCTACAATGAGCAGTTCTTC. Its translation is CASSQVPRGAYNEQFF.

This clonotype was recorded many times. This rearrangement joins TRBV5-1 to TRBJ2-1; D might be TRBD1 or TRBD2, each matching 5 bases. V was clipped by 3 bases and J by 8 bases, with 18 bases between them. The CDR3 spans 15 residues. Germline V gene lookup returns CDR1 SGHRS and CDR2 YFSETQ. CDR3: CASSWGRAGPDEQFF. The CDR3 DNA is TGCGCCAGCAGCTGGGGCCGGGCGGGTCCGGATGAGCAGTTCTTC.